These T cell receptor beta chains were read from a single sample in a study of beta chain features in type 1 diabetes. TCRdb's table, derived via immunoSEQ multiplex PCR, lists solely in-frame clones and lacks some. Counted here are about 360,000 clones, around 13% occurring once; the ten biggest clones make up about 0.017%. The sample was naive CD4+ T cells from blood. The source of these receptors is a man between 18 and 29 years old in good health. Both conserved end residues are part of each CDR3. A D gene is named only where the DNA matches it firmly. Clone size is stated in some rows and not others, as once, few, many or a class when expanded.

>TRBJ2-7|TRBV7-6|TRBD1|NA
CASSPDRFGQGSPYEQYF
TGTGCCAGCAGCCCCGACCGTTTTGGACAGGGGTCCCCCTACGAGCAGTACTTC
>TRBJ2-1|TRBV7-2|NA|NA
CASSGGTALNPSPFF
TGTGCCAGCAGCGGAGGGACAGCCCTAAACCCCTCTCCGTTCTTC
>TRBJ1-2|TRBV30|NA|few
CAWSGGGNYGYTF
TGTGCCTGGAGTGGGGGGGGAAACTATGGCTACACCTTC
>TRBJ2-2|TRBV30|TRBD2|few
CAWTGTSGRAFSGELFF
TGTGCCTGGACCGGGACTAGCGGGAGGGCGTTCTCCGGGGAGCTGTTTTTT
>TRBJ2-1|TRBV9|TRBD2|NA
CASSVERAGSSYNEQFF
TGTGCCAGCAGCGTAGAACGAGCGGGGAGCTCCTACAATGAGCAGTTCTTC
>TRBJ2-5|TRBV28|TRBD1|few
CASSRSGQGRETQYF
TGTGCCAGCAGCCGCTCGGGACAGGGACGAGAGACCCAGTACTTC
>TRBJ2-4|TRBV6-5|NA|few
CASSLSRAEENIQYF
TGTGCCAGCAGTTTATCGCGGGCTGAGGAAAACATTCAGTACTTC
>TRBJ2-2|TRBV7-9|NA|few
CASSSVTGELFF
TGTGCCAGCAGCTCGGTAACCGGGGAGCTGTTTTTT
>TRBJ2-5|TRBV25-1|TRBD1|NA
CASSRQGGWETQYF
TGTGCCAGCAGCAGACAGGGCGGATGGGAGACCCAGTACTTC
>TRBJ2-7|TRBV9|NA|NA
CASSGPGHRAYEQYF
TGTGCCAGCAGCGGTCCTGGGCATCGCGCCTACGAGCAGTACTTC
>TRBJ2-1|TRBV18|NA|NA
CASSPTPGTTRFF
TGTGCCAGCTCACCTACCCCCGGGACAACGCGGTTCTTC
>TRBJ1-2|TRBV7-2|NA|NA
CASSLFTTGAIGYGYTF
TGTGCCAGCAGCTTATTTACGACAGGAGCTATTGGCTATGGCTACACCTTC
>TRBJ2-2|TRBV7-2|NA|few
CASSDYWTPLFF
TGTGCCAGCAGCGATTATTGGACTCCGCTGTTTTTT
>TRBJ1-5|TRBV9|TRBD1|NA
CASSTGAGNQPQHF
TGTGCCAGCAGCACAGGGGCCGGCAATCAGCCCCAGCATTTT
>TRBJ1-1|TRBV25-1|NA|NA
CASSATGYTEAFF
TGTGCCAGCAGTGCCACAGGTTACACTGAAGCTTTCTTT
>TRBJ2-2|TRBV5-5|TRBD1|few
CASSWTGGITGELFF
TGTGCCAGCAGCTGGACAGGGGGAATCACCGGGGAGCTGTTTTTT
>TRBJ2-7|TRBV6-5|NA|few
CASSTSPYYEQYF
TGTGCCAGCAGTACCAGTCCTTACTACGAGCAGTACTTC
>TRBJ2-3|TRBV10-3|NA|few
CAISDSGDWDTQYF
TGTGCCATCAGTGATTCGGGGGATTGGGATACGCAGTATTTT
>TRBJ1-6|TRBV5-8|TRBD1|NA
CASSRTGPYNSPLHF
TGTGCCAGCAGCCGGACAGGGCCTTATAATTCACCCCTCCACTTT
>TRBJ1-1|TRBV30|NA|few
CAWSIRGDTEAFF
TGTGCCTGGAGTATTCGGGGGGACACTGAAGCTTTCTTT
>TRBJ2-7|TRBV28|NA|NA
CASSFQSYEQYF
TGTGCCAGCAGTTTCCAATCCTACGAGCAGTACTTC
>TRBJ1-2|TRBV21-1|NA|NA
CASSKPPRGAGYTF
TGTGCCAGCAGCAAACCTCCCCGGGGTGCGGGCTACACCTTC
>TRBJ2-7|TRBV7-6|TRBD2|NA
CASSLAGTSGGHEQYF
TGTGCCAGCAGCTTAGCGGGGACTAGCGGGGGCCACGAGCAGTACTTC
>TRBJ1-5|TRBV19|NA|few
CASSIVGFNQPQHF
TGTGCCAGTAGTATTGTGGGCTTCAATCAGCCCCAGCATTTT
>TRBJ2-1|TRBV28|TRBD2|NA
CASIEHGGAGMNEQFF
TGTGCCAGCATCGAGCACGGGGGGGCCGGTATGAATGAGCAGTTCTTC
>TRBJ1-4|TRBV27|NA|few
CASRNPGEKLFF
TGTGCCAGCAGGAATCCCGGTGAAAAACTGTTTTTT
>TRBJ2-1|TRBV4-2|TRBD2|NA
CASSQGGTSGNNEQFF
TGTGCCAGCAGCCAAGGGGGGACTAGCGGCAACAATGAGCAGTTCTTC
>TRBJ2-7|TRBV2|TRBD1|few
CASSERSQRGPQYF
TGTGCCAGCAGTGAAAGGAGTCAGAGGGGGCCCCAGTACTTC
>TRBJ1-1|TRBV5-1|NA|NA
CASSFMGGNTEAFF
TGCGCCAGCAGCTTCATGGGGGGGAACACTGAAGCTTTCTTT
>TRBJ2-7|TRBV7-3|TRBD2|few
CASSRSAGSLYEQYF
TGTGCCAGCAGCAGATCAGCGGGGTCCCTCTACGAGCAGTACTTC
>TRBJ1-4|TRBV23-1|NA|few
CASSHYPTKRENLIEKLFF
TGCGCCAGCAGTCACTATCCGACAAAACGGGAGAACCTAATCGAAAAACTGTTTTTT
>TRBJ2-7|TRBV2|TRBD1|few
CASAGQGIYEQYF
TGTGCCAGCGCCGGACAGGGGATCTACGAGCAGTACTTC
>TRBJ1-1|TRBV7-9|NA|NA
CASSLGQMNTEAFF
TGTGCCAGCAGCTTAGGACAGATGAACACTGAAGCTTTCTTT
>TRBJ1-1|TRBV30|NA|few
CAWSVFQSGNTEAFF
TGTGCCTGGAGTGTATTCCAATCCGGGAACACTGAAGCTTTCTTT
>TRBJ1-1|TRBV25-1|TRBD1|few
CASSGQGNTEAFF
TGTGCCAGCAGTGGACAGGGAAACACTGAAGCTTTCTTT
>TRBJ2-1|TRBV9|TRBD2|few
CASSVPGLAPEQFF
TGTGCCAGCAGCGTGCCGGGACTAGCCCCTGAGCAGTTCTTC
>TRBJ2-5|TRBV5-4|NA|few
CASSATGPGETQYF
TGTGCCAGCAGCGCAACAGGGCCGGGGGAGACCCAGTACTTC
>TRBJ2-4|TRBV4-1|NA|few
CASSQVGNIQYF
TGCGCCAGCAGCCAAGTCGGAAACATTCAGTACTTC
>TRBJ1-5|TRBV7-2|NA|NA
CASSPLSGNQPQHF
TGTGCCAGCAGCCCTCTGTCCGGCAATCAGCCCCAGCATTTT
>TRBJ1-1|TRBV7-9|NA|few
CASSLIQGVNTEAFF
TGTGCCAGCAGCTTAATACAAGGAGTGAACACTGAAGCTTTCTTT
>TRBJ1-5|TRBV19|TRBD1|few
CASTVDRGKSQPQHF
TGTGCCAGTACCGTGGACAGGGGTAAATCTCAGCCCCAGCATTTT
>TRBJ1-1|TRBV7-9|NA|NA
CASSSGGLGTEAFF
TGTGCCAGCAGCTCCGGGGGGCTGGGCACTGAAGCTTTCTTT
>TRBJ2-7|TRBV10-3|TRBD1|NA
CAISRDRDYEQYF
TGTGCCATCAGCCGGGACAGGGATTACGAGCAGTACTTC
>TRBJ1-1|TRBV6-1|NA|few
CASRRQGNTEAFF
TGTGCCAGCAGACGGCAGGGGAACACTGAAGCTTTCTTT
>TRBJ2-1|TRBV7-3|TRBD2|NA
CASSSDSGRHNEQFF
TGTGCCAGCAGCTCGGATAGCGGGAGGCACAATGAGCAGTTCTTC
>TRBJ1-3|TRBV9|NA|few
CASSPQGSGNTIYF
TGTGCCAGCAGCCCCCAGGGTTCTGGAAACACCATATATTTT
>TRBJ1-2|TRBV30|NA|few
CAWNTGLSNYGYTF
TGTGCCTGGAATACAGGGCTTTCTAACTATGGCTACACCTTC
>TRBJ1-5|TRBV6-5|NA|once
CASSFGSQPQHF
TGTGCCAGCAGTTTTGGGAGCCAGCCCCAGCATTTT
>TRBJ2-7|TRBV29-1|NA|few
CSVAGTYSYEQYF
TGCAGCGTTGCCGGGACATACTCCTACGAGCAGTACTTC
>TRBJ2-5|TRBV7-9|NA|few
CASSYRQAPETQYF
TGTGCCAGCAGCTACCGACAGGCCCCCGAGACCCAGTACTTC